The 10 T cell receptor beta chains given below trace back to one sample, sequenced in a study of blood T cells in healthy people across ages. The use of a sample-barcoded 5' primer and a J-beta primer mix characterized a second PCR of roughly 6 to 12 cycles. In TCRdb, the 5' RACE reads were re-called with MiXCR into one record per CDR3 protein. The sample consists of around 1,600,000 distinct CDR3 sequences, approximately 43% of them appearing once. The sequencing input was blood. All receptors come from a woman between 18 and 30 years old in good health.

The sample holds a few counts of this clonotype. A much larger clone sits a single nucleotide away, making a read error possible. CDR3 sequence: CASSAAYNSWEKLFF. CDR3 DNA sequence: TGTGCCAGCAGCGCTGCATATAACAGCTGGGAAAAACTGTTTTTT. This chain joins TRBV7-9 and TRBJ1-4; D is undetermined. The CDR3 sequence is 15 residues long. Germline CDR1 reads SEHNR; CDR2 reads FQNEAQ (reference sequence). V was clipped by 5 bases and J by 8 bases, with 18 bases between them.

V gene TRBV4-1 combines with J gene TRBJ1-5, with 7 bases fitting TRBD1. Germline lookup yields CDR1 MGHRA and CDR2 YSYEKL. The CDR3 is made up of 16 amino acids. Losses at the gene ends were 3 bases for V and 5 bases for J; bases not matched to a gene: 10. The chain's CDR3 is CASSHPARDRDQPQHF. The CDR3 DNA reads TGCGCCAGCAGCCACCCGGCTCGGGACAGAGATCAGCCCCAGCATTTT.

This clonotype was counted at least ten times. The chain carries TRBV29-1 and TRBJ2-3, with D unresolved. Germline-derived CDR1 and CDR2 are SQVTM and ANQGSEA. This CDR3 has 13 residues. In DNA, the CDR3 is TGCAGTTCATCCCCACGGTACACAGATACGCAGTATTTT. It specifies CSSSPRYTDTQYF.

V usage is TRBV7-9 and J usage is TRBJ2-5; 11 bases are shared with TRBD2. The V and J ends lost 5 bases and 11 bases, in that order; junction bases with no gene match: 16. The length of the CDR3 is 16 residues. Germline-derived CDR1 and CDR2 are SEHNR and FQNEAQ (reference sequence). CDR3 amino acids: CASSPGLAEQAGEQYF. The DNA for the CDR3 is TGTGCCAGCAGCCCGGGACTAGCGGAGCAAGCGGGTGAGCAGTACTTC. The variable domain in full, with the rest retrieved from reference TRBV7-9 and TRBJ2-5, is DTGVSQNPRHKITKRGQNVTFRCDPISEHNRLYWYRQTLGQGPEFLTYFQNEAQLEKSRLLSDRFSAERPKGSFSTLEIQRTEQGDSAMYLCASSPGLAEQAGEQYFGPGTRLLVL.

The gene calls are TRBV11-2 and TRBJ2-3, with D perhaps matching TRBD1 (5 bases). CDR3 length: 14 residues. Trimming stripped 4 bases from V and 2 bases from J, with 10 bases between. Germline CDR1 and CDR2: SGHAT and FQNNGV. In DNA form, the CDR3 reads TGTGCCAGCAGCTCTAGGGGTTTCACAGATACGCAGTATTTT. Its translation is CASSSRGFTDTQYF.

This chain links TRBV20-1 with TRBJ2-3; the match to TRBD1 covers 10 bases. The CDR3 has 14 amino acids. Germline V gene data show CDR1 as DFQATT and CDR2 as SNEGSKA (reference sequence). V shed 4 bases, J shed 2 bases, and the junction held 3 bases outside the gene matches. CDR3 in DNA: TGCAGTGCTACGGACAGGGGGACCACAGATACGCAGTATTTT. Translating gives CSATDRGTTDTQYF.

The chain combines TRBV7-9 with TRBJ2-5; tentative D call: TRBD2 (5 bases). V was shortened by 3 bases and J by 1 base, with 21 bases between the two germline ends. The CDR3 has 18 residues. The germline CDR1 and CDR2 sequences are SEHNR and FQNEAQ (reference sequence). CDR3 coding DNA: TGTGCCAGCAGCTTCAGTTTGAGAGGGAGAAGGGCCCAAGAGACCCAGTACTTC. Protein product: CASSFSLRGRRAQETQYF. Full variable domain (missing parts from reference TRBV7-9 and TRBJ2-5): DTGVSQNPRHKITKRGQNVTFRCDPISEHNRLYWYRQTLGQGPEFLTYFQNEAQLEKSRLLSDRFSAERPKGSFSTLEIQRTEQGDSAMYLCASSFSLRGRRAQETQYFGPGTRLLVL.

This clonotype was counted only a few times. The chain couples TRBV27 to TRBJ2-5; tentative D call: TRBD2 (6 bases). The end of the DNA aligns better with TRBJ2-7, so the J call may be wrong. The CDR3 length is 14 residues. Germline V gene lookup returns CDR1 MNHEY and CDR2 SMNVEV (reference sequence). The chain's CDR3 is CASSFLRDSYEQYF. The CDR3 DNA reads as TGTGCCAGCAGTTTTCTGCGGGATTCCTACGAGCAGTACTTC.

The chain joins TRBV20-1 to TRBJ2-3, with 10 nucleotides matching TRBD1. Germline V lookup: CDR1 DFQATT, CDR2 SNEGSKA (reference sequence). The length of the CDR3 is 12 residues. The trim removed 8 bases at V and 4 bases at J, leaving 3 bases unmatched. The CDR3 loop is CSLDRGSDTQYF. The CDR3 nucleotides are TGCAGTCTGGACAGGGGGTCAGATACGCAGTATTTT.

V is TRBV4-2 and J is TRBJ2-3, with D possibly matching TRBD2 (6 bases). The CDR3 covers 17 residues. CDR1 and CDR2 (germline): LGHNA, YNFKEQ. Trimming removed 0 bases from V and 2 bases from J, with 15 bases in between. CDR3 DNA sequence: TGTGCCAGCAGCCAAGAAGGTGGACTACCAAACACAGATACGCAGTATTTT. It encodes CASSQEGGLPNTDTQYF.